Listed below are T cell receptor beta chains from one sample, sequenced in a study of T-cell reconstitution after alpha-beta-depleted transplantation in children. TCRdb ran MiXCR on the PCR reads and lists one entry per CDR3 protein. The sample records 600,000 to 700,000 distinct CDR3 sequences, around a sixth being singletons. The material sequenced was PBMCs from the stem cell graft donor, taken from the stem cell graft. These receptors were obtained from a human donor who donated a stem cell graft to a child with acute myeloid leukemia. CDR3s leave out the opening cysteine and the closing phenylalanine or tryptophan. D genes are given only for firm matches.

length,J,V,D,CDR3
12,TRBJ2-5,TRBV4-1,.,ASSQGTGTETQY
13,TRBJ2-3,TRBV29-1,.,SVSGGALGTDTQY
16,TRBJ1-5,TRBV20-1,TRBD1,SARGGTGGRVSNQPQH
11,TRBJ2-5,TRBV28,.,ASSTGPVETQY
15,TRBJ2-2,TRBV20-1,TRBD2,SARVAGGPLDTGELF
11,TRBJ2-1,TRBV27,TRBD1,ASRTGGTVEQF
13,TRBJ2-5,TRBV7-3,TRBD1,ASSLTGQSTETQY
12,TRBJ1-1,TRBV7-9,.,ASLQQGRNTEAF
14,TRBJ2-5,TRBV20-1,TRBD2,CAQPLLAGGPETQY
12,TRBJ1-4,TRBV4-1,.,ASSQGGPGKKLF
13,TRBJ2-3,TRBV5-5,TRBD1,ASSMDRGRADTQY
12,TRBJ2-1,TRBV5-1,TRBD1,ASSLALTGDEQF
13,TRBJ2-2,TRBV5-1,.,ASSLVEANTGELF
12,TRBJ1-1,TRBV5-1,TRBD1,ASSLDRRNTEAF
8,TRBJ2-3,TRBV20-1,.,SAQADTQY
9,TRBJ1-1,TRBV12-3/TRBV12-4,TRBD1,ASSSGQQAF
9,TRBJ1-1,TRBV7-9,TRBD1,ASSQQGTAF
11,TRBJ2-3,TRBV7-9,.,ASSQREADTQY
14,TRBJ1-6,TRBV27,.,ASSATRVNDNSPLH
10,TRBJ2-7,TRBV12-3/TRBV12-4,.,ASRESGYEQY
9,TRBJ2-2,TRBV6-6,.,ASSYGVELF
13,TRBJ2-5,TRBV11-1,.,ASSQGRTPVQTQY
13,TRBJ1-1,TRBV12-3/TRBV12-4,.,ASSLVVEVNTEAF
13,TRBJ2-1,TRBV20-1,TRBD1,SARASGTGIDEQF
12,TRBJ1-1,TRBV7-2,.,ASSLLAGYTEAF
15,TRBJ2-3,TRBV7-2,.,ASGRAGQDLFTDTQY
12,TRBJ1-1,TRBV28,.,ASSAPGKDTEAF
15,TRBJ1-1,TRBV5-1,TRBD1,ASSFFRQGAGEAEAF
12,TRBJ1-6,TRBV7-2,TRBD1,ASRAGQGGSPLH
10,TRBJ2-4,TRBV12-3/TRBV12-4,.,ASSFKKNIQY
12,TRBJ1-1,TRBV20-1,.,SAVRGTRNTEAF
9,TRBJ1-4,TRBV13,.,ASSCGEKLF
11,TRBJ2-1,TRBV6-2/TRBV6-3,.,ASGRVSCNEQF
15,TRBJ2-7,TRBV19,.,ASSGGGPEKTYYEQY
13,TRBJ2-2,TRBV12-3/TRBV12-4,.,ASSTSHPNTGELF
13,TRBJ2-5,TRBV7-2,TRBD2,ASSSGRGEKETQY
11,TRBJ2-5,TRBV10-3,.,AITGPYQETQY
15,TRBJ2-1,TRBV21-1,.,AGPYSSRQQAYNEQF
16,TRBJ2-4,TRBV11-2,TRBD2,ASSLEGLAGGHRTIQY
14,TRBJ2-2,TRBV5-8,.,ASSLLVGINAGELF
10,TRBJ2-4,TRBV13,.,ASSGQKGFGY
18,TRBJ2-5,TRBV12-3/TRBV12-4,TRBD1,ASSLRTGSFQSSRGETQY
15,TRBJ1-5,TRBV10-3,.,AISDRFVAGPHQPQH
12,TRBJ2-5,TRBV29-1,TRBD2,SETAGGRQETQY
14,TRBJ2-1,TRBV9,TRBD2,ASSLRLAGGMNEQF
12,TRBJ2-3,TRBV10-3,.,ATSLGKPSDTQY
13,TRBJ1-1,TRBV5-1,TRBD1,ASSTEQGAGTEAF
12,TRBJ1-3,TRBV12-3/TRBV12-4,TRBD1,ASSRDSLRNTIY
12,TRBJ2-3,TRBV7-2,.,ASKREGRTDTQY
9,TRBJ2-7,TRBV10-3,TRBD1,AIQGAREQY
12,TRBJ2-5,TRBV5-5,.,ASSPPGHRETQY
14,TRBJ2-1,TRBV5-1,.,ASSLGGQGTGNEQF
19,TRBJ1-3,TRBV9,TRBD1,ASSPPGQGAVSHGVGNTIY
16,TRBJ2-1,TRBV12-3/TRBV12-4,TRBD1,ASLGTGDIRSSYNEQF
15,TRBJ1-4,TRBV28,.,ASSLWRGAPRNEKLF
9,TRBJ2-1,TRBV9,.,ASSDYNDQF